Each of the 18 T cell receptor beta chains below was sequenced from the same sample in a study of tumor-infiltrating lymphocytes in primary liver carcinoma. Co-extraction of RNA and DNA was performed on about 19-33 mg of unsorted bulk tissue. Constant-region priming of about 500 ng total RNA yielded TCR beta cDNA. Three nested multiplex PCR rounds, a slightly modified ARM-PCR method, built the TCR beta libraries. PCR rounds one and two used TRBV1-TRBV30 forward primers with a C-beta reverse primer for approximately 10 cycles each. A single record per CDR3 protein comes from TCRdb applying MiXCR to the multiplex PCR reads. Of approximately 79,000 distinct CDR3 sequences listed, about 72% are singletons. What was sequenced was liver tumor tissue from sampling region 4. Specified subset: tumor region T4, right-lateral pole. All receptors come from a man aged 40-49 years with primary liver carcinoma and hepatitis B virus infection.

This clonotype was counted many times. This CDR3 reads CASMREGYGEQYF. The CDR3 nucleotides are TGTGCCAGCATGCGGGAGGGATACGGCGAGCAGTACTTC. V is TRBV28 and J is TRBJ2-7; 9 nucleotides match TRBD2. The germline V gene has CDR1 MDHEN and CDR2 SYDVKM. The CDR3 length is 13 residues. V gave up 7 bases and J gave up 6 bases; unmatched junction bases: 7.

With respect to this clonotype: Relative to the germline gene, one junction end is altered; a read error may explain this. This chain uses TRBV6-6 with TRBJ1-5; no definite D call. Germline V gene data show CDR1 as MNHNY and CDR2 as SVGAGI (reference sequence). The length of the CDR3 is 16 residues. The CDR3 spells CANSYRVEYSNQAQHF. The CDR3 DNA sequence: TGTGCCAACAGTTACCGAGTAGAGTATAGCAATCAGGCCCAGCACTTT.

About this clonotype: The missing conserved phenylalanine or tryptophan at the end of this CDR3 makes a read error likely. It is unclear where the CDR3 begins or ends on the DNA, so no DNA is shown, and the CDR3 is as TCRdb lists it. The rearrangement joins TRBV6-5 to TRBJ1-5; the DNA was not compared with TRBD1, the D call given in the table. The CDR3 region is 15 residues in length, termini included. CDR1 and CDR2 from the germline V gene are MNHEY and SVGAGI. CDR3 loop: CASSYSTGFDQPQHV.

This clonotype was observed once. The junction shows a germline mismatch at one end, possibly a read error. The rearrangement links TRBV11-2 to TRBJ2-1; D may be TRBD2 (5 bases). Germline CDR1 SGHAT, CDR2 FQNNGV. The CDR3 totals 15 residues. This CDR3 reads CAISLQRISSNGQFF. CDR3 in DNA: TGTGCCATCAGCTTACAGCGGATCTCCTCCAATGGGCAGTTCTTC. The whole variable domain, filled in from reference TRBV11-2 and TRBJ2-1, reads EAGVAQSPRYKIIEKRQSVAFWCNPISGHATLYWYQQILGQGPKLLIQFQNNGVVDDSQLPKDRFSAERLKGVDSTLKIQPAKLEDSAVYLCAISLQRISSNGQFFGPGTRLTVL.

CDR3 nucleotide sequence: TGTGCCAGCAGTTACTTCTGGGACAGTTATTCACCCCTCCACTTT. Amino acids: CASSYFWDSYSPLHF. The chain couples TRBV6-5 to TRBJ1-6; 7 nucleotides line up with TRBD1. The CDR3 consists of 15 residues. Germline V gene data show CDR1 as MNHEY and CDR2 as SVGAGI. J was trimmed by 8 bases and V by 1 base; bases with no gene match: 5.

The chain employs TRBV2 and TRBJ2-3; no definite D call. Trimming removed 3 bases from V and 0 bases from J, with 4 bases in between. The CDR3 totals 13 residues. Germline CDR1 SNHLY, CDR2 FYNNEI. The CDR3 is CASSDSSTDTQYF. DNA of the CDR3: TGTGCCAGCAGTGATTCAAGCACAGATACGCAGTATTTT.

In regard to this clonotype: The junction and the germline gene differ at one end; a read error may be behind it. This chain joins TRBV6-1 and TRBJ2-7; 8 bases line up with TRBD2. This CDR3 region has 15 residues. Germline loops: CDR1 MNHNS, CDR2 SASEGT. The CDR3 DNA reads TGTCCCAGTAGTGAAGAGGCGGGGGGTAGCTACGAGCAGTACTTC. It specifies CPSSEEAGGSYEQYF.

This clonotype was counted at least ten times. This chain connects TRBV28 to TRBJ2-7; D might be TRBD2 (6 bases). Germline V gene data show CDR1 as MDHEN and CDR2 as SYDVKM. V was clipped by 6 bases and J by 6 bases, with 21 bases between them. This CDR3 contains 15 residues. The CDR3 DNA follows: TGTGCCAGCAGCCTCAGGCCTCCTTTGGGAGGCGAGCAGTACTTC. Protein sequence: CASSLRPPLGGEQYF.

A word on this clonotype: At one end, the junction sequence differs from germline, possibly due to a read error. The chain links TRBV10-1 to TRBJ2-1; maybe TRBD2 (5 bases). The CDR3 contains 15 residues. The V gene's germline CDR1 is WNHNN and CDR2 SYGVQD (reference sequence). The CDR3 region is CASSGKRSSYNEQFF. CDR3 coding DNA: TGTGCCAGCAGTGGGAAGCGGAGTTCCTACAATGAGCAGTTCTTC.

Points on this clonotype: The germline gene is not matched at one end of the junction; a read error may be the cause. The chain employs TRBV6-1 and TRBJ2-7; D is possibly TRBD2 (6 bases). CDR3 length equals 14 residues. Germline V lookup: CDR1 MNHNS, CDR2 SASEGT. The CDR3 coding sequence is TGTGACAGCAGTCCTGGACTAACGACCTACGAGCAGTACTTC. Its translation: CDSSPGLTTYEQYF.

Comment on this clonotype: Likely a read error: the CDR3 ends without its conserved phenylalanine or tryptophan. No DNA is shown, since the ends of the CDR3 on it are uncertain; the CDR3 is the one TCRdb lists. The CDR3 spells CSTGTSYSYNEQFS. V usage is TRBV29-1 and J usage is TRBJ2-1; whether TRBD1, the table's D call, matches the DNA was not checked. Germline V gene lookup returns CDR1 SQVTM and CDR2 ANQGSEA. Termini included, the CDR3 measures 14 amino acids.

Ten or more counts support this clonotype. The V gene is TRBV30, the J gene TRBJ2-3; 10 bases agree with TRBD2. This CDR3 is 16 amino acids long. Trimming removed 3 bases from V and 2 bases from J; junction bases left unmatched: 8. CDR1 is GTSNPN, CDR2 SVGIG, per germline (reference sequence). In DNA, the CDR3 is TGTGCCTGGAGCAAAGGAACTAGCGGGAACACAGATACGCAGTATTTT. Its translation: CAWSKGTSGNTDTQYF.

The chain has TRBV6-5 and TRBJ2-5; D unclear. The V end was cut by 5 bases, the J end by 8 bases, with 15 bases between. Germline assignment: CDR1 MNHEY and CDR2 SVGAGI. The length of the CDR3 is 13 residues. In nucleotides, the CDR3 is TGTGCCAGCAGTCAAACAGTTTCAGATACCCAGTACTTC. Amino acids: CASSQTVSDTQYF.

This clonotype was observed at least ten times. The genes are TRBV6-5 and TRBJ2-7, with D possibly being TRBD1 or TRBD2 (5 bases each). Germline V gives CDR1 MNHEY, CDR2 SVGAGI. This CDR3 has 15 residues. The V end lost 2 bases, the J end lost 1 base, and 12 bases lay between the germline ends. In nucleotides, the CDR3 is TGTGCCAGCAGTTACCGGGACCCCAGATCCTACGAGCAGTACTTC. It is translated as CASSYRDPRSYEQYF.

This clonotype was observed once. The chain employs TRBV2 and TRBJ1-2; tentatively, D is TRBD1 (6 bases). The CDR3 contains 14 residues. The germline gives CDR1 SNHLY, CDR2 FYNNEI. Trimming removed 10 bases at V and 8 bases at J, with 23 bases between. The CDR3 loop is CAIVRGLSRLGYTF. The CDR3 DNA reads as TGTGCCATTGTCAGGGGCCTGAGCCGCCTCGGCTACACCTTC.

The chain combines TRBV29-1 with TRBJ2-1; possibly TRBD1 or TRBD2 for D (5 bases each). V was clipped by 7 bases and J by 6 bases, with 25 bases between them. The CDR3 is 16 amino acids. Germline V gene sequence: CDR1 SQVTM, CDR2 ANQGSEA. CDR3 region: CSGEGPTSDVGNEQFF. Here the CDR3 DNA reads TGCAGCGGTGAGGGGCCCACTAGTGATGTGGGCAATGAGCAGTTCTTC.

A word on this clonotype: The junction does not match germline at one end; this may be a read error. The chain has TRBV5-4 and TRBJ2-3, with D tentatively TRBD2 (6 bases). Per the germline V gene, CDR1 is SGHNT and CDR2 is YYREEE (reference sequence). This CDR3 comprises 15 residues. The CDR3 reads CASSIGGITTDTQFF. In nucleotides, the CDR3 is TGTGCCAGCAGCATCGGCGGGATTACCACAGATACGCAGTTTTTT.

The chain uses TRBV6-5 and TRBJ2-7; 11 bases are shared with TRBD2. Germline V gene lookup returns CDR1 MNHEY and CDR2 SVGAGI. This CDR3 region has 15 residues. The V segment lost 6 bases and the J segment 12 bases; nucleotides outside the gene matches: 16. CDR3 in amino acids: CASRYALAGAYKRYF. Here the CDR3 DNA reads TGTGCCAGCAGATACGCACTAGCGGGGGCCTACAAACGGTACTTC.